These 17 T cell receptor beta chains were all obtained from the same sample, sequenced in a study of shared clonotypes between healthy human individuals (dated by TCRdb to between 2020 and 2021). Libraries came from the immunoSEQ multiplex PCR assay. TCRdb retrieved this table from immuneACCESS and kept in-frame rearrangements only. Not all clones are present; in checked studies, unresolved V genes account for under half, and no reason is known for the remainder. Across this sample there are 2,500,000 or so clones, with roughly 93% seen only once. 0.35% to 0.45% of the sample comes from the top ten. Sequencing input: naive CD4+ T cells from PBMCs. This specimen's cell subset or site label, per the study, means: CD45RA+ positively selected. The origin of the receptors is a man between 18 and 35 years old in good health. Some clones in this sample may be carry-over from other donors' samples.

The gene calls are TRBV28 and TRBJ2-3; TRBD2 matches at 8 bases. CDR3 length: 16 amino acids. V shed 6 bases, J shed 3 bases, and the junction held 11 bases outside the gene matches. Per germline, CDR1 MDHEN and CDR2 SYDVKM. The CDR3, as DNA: TGTGCCAGCAGAACCCTCGGGGGGGCCGCTACAGATACGCAGTATTTT. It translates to CASRTLGGAATDTQYF.

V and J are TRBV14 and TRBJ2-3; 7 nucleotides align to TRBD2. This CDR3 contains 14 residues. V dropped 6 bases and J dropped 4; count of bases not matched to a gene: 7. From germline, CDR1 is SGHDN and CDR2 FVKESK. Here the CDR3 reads CASRNSGSSDTQYF. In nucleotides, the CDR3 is TGTGCCAGCAGAAATAGCGGGTCGTCAGATACGCAGTATTTT.

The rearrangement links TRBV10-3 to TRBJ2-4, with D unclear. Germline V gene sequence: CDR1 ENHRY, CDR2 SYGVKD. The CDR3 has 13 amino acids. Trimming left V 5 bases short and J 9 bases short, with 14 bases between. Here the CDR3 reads CAISPGQHGIQYF. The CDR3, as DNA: TGTGCCATCAGTCCTGGCCAGCATGGCATTCAGTACTTC.

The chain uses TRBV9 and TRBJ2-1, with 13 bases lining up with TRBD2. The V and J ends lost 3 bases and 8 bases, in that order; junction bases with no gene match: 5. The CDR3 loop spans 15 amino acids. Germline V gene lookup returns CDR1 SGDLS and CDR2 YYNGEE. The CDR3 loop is CASSAGLAGEDEQFF. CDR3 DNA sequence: TGTGCCAGCAGCGCCGGACTAGCGGGAGAGGATGAGCAGTTCTTC. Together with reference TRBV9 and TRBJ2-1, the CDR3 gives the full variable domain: DSGVTQTPKHLITATGQRVTLRCSPRSGDLSVYWYQQSLDQGLQFLIQYYNGEERAKGNILERFSAQQFPDLHSELNLSSLELGDSALYFCASSAGLAGEDEQFFGPGTRLTVL.

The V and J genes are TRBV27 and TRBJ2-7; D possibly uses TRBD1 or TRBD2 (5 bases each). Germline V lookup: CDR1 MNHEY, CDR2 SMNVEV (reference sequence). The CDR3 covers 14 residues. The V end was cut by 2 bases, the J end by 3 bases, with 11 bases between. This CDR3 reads CASSLTRGRYEQYF. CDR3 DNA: TGTGCCAGCAGTTTAACCCGGGGACGCTACGAGCAGTACTTC.

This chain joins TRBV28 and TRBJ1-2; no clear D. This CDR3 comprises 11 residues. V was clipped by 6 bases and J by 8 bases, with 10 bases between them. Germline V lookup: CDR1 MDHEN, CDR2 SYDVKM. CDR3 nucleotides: TGTGCCAGCAGCTCACCGGAGGGCTACACCTTC. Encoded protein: CASSSPEGYTF.

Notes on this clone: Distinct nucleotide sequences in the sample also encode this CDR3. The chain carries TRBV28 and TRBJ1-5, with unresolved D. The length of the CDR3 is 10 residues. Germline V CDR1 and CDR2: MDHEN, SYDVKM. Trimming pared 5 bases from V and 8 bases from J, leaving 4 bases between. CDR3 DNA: TGTGCCAGCAGTAGCGAGCCCCAGCATTTT. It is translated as CASSSEPQHF.

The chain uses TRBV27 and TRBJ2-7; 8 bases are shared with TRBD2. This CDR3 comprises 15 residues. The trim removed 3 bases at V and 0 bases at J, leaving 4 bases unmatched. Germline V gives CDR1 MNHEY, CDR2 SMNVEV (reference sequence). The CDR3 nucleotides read TGTGCCAGCAGTTTTAGCGGGGTGGTCTCCTACGAGCAGTACTTC. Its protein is CASSFSGVVSYEQYF.

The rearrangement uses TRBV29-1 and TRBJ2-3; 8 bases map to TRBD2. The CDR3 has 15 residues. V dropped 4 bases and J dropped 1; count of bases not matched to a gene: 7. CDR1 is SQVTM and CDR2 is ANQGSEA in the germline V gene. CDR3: CSVVGSGRGTDTQYF. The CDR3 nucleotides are TGCAGCGTTGTTGGAAGCGGGAGAGGCACAGATACGCAGTATTTT.

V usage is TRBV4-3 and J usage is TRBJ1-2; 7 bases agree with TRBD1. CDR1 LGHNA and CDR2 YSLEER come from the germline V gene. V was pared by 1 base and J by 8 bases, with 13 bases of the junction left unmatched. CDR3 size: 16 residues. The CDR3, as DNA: TGCGCCAGCAGCCAAGCCGAAAAACAGGGGTGGAGGGGCTACACCTTC. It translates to CASSQAEKQGWRGYTF.

The DNA of the CDR3 is TGTGCCAGCAGTGGGTCGGGGGGCGGTCAGCCCCAGCATTTT. It encodes CASSGSGGGQPQHF. The chain recombines TRBV2 with TRBJ1-5, with a weak D call TRBD1 (6 bases). The germline CDR1 and CDR2 sequences are SNHLY and FYNNEI. V was trimmed by 4 bases and J by 6 bases, leaving 13 bases between them. The CDR3 totals 14 residues.

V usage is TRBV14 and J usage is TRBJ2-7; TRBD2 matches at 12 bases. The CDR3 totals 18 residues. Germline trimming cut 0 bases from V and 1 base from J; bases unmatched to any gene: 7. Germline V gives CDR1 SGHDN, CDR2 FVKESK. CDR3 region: CASSQEPSGRARSYEQYF. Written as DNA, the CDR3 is TGTGCCAGCAGCCAAGAGCCTAGCGGGAGGGCCAGATCCTACGAGCAGTACTTC. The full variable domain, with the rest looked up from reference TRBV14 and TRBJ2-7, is EAGVTQFPSHSVIEKGQTVTLRCDPISGHDNLYWYRRVMGKEIKFLLHFVKESKQDESGMPNNRFLAERTGGTYSTLKVQPAELEDSGVYFCASSQEPSGRARSYEQYFGPGTRLTVT.

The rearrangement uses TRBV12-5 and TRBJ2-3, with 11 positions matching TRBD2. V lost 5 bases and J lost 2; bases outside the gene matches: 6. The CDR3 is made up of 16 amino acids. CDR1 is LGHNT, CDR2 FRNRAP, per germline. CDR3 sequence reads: CASGPGTSGITDTQYF. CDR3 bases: TGTGCTAGTGGTCCCGGGACTAGCGGAATCACAGATACGCAGTATTTT.

This CDR3 is CASSSFAPTYEQYF. CDR3 nucleotide sequence: TGTGCCAGCAGTTCCTTCGCCCCTACCTACGAGCAGTACTTC. This rearrangement joins TRBV28 to TRBJ2-7; D remains unclear. Germline values: CDR1 MDHEN, CDR2 SYDVKM. V shed 4 bases and J shed 2 bases, with 12 bases lying between them. The CDR3 covers 14 residues.

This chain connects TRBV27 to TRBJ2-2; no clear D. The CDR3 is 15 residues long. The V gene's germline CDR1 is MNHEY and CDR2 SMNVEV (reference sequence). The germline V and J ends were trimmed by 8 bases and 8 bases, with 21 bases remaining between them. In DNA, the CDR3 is TGTGCCAGCCTCAATGCTCTGACCCCAAGTGGGGAGCTGTTTTTT. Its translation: CASLNALTPSGELFF.

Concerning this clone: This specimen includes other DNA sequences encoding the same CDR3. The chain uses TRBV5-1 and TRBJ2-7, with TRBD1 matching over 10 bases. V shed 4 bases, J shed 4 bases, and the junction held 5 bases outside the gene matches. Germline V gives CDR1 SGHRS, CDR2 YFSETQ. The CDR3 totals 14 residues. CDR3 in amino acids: CASSPGTGVYEQYF. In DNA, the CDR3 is TGCGCCAGCAGCCCCGGGACAGGGGTGTACGAGCAGTACTTC.

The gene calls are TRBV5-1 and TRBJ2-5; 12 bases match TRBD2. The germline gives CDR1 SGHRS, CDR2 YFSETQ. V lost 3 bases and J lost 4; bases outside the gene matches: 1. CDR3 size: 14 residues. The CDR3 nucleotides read TGCGCCAGCAGCTCGACTAGCGGGAGAGAGACCCAGTACTTC. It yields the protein CASSSTSGRETQYF. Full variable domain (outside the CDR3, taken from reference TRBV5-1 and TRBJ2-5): KAGVTQTPRYLIKTRGQQVTLSCSPISGHRSVSWYQQTPGQGLQFLFEYFSETQRNKGNFPGRFSGRQFSNSRSEMNVSTLELGDSALYLCASSSTSGRETQYFGPGTRLLVL.